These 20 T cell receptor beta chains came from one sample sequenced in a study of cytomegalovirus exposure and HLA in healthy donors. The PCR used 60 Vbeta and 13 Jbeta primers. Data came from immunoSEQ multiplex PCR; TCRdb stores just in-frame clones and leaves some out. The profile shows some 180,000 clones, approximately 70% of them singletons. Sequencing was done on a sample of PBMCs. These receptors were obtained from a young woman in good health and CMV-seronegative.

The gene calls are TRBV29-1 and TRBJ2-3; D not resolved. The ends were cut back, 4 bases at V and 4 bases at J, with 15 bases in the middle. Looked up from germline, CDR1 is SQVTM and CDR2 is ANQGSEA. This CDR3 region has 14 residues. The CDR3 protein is CSVAMVRSPDTQYF. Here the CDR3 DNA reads TGCAGCGTTGCGATGGTGCGGAGTCCAGATACGCAGTATTTT.

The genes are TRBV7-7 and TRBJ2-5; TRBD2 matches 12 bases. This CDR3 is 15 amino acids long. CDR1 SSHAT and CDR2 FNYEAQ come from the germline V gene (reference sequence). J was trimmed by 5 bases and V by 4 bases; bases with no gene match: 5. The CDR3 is CASSSGLAGKETQYF. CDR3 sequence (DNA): TGTGCCAGCAGCTCCGGACTAGCGGGGAAGGAGACCCAGTACTTC.

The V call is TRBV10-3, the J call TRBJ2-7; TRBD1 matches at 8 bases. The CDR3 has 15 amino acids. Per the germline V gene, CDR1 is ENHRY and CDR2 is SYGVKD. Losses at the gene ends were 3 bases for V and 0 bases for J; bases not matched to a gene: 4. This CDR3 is CAISEWTGNSYEQYF. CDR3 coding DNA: TGTGCCATCAGTGAATGGACAGGGAACTCCTACGAGCAGTACTTC.

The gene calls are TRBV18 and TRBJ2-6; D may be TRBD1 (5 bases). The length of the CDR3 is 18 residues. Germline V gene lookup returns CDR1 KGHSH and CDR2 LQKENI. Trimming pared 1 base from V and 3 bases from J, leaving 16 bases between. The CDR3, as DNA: TGTGCCAGCTCACCACGTAAGGGGCAGGGCTATGGGGCCAACGTCCTGACTTTC. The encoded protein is CASSPRKGQGYGANVLTF.

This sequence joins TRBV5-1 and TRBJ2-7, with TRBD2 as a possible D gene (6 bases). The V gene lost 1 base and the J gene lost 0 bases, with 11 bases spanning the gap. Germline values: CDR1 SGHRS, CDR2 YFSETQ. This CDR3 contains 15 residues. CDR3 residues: CASSLSAGPSYEQYF. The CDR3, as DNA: TGCGCCAGCAGCTTGTCCGCGGGACCCTCCTACGAGCAGTACTTC.

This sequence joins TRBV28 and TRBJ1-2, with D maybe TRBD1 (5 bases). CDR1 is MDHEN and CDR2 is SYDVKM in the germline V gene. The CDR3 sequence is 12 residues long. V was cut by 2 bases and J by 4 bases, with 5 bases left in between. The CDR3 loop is CASSLQGYGYTF. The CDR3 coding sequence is TGTGCCAGCAGTTTACAGGGCTATGGCTACACCTTC.

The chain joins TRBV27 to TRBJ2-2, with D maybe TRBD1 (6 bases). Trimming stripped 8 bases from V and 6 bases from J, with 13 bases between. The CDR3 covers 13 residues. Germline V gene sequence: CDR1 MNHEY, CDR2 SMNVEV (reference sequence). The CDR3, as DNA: TGTGCCAGCTCAGGGGTTAGGGCCGGGGAGCTGTTTTTT. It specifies CASSGVRAGELFF.

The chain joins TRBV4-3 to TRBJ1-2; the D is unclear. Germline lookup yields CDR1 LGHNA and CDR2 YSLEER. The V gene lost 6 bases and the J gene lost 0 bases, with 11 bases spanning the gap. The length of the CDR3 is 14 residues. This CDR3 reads CASSLQRANYGYTF. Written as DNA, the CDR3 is TGCGCCAGCAGTCTGCAACGGGCTAACTATGGCTACACCTTC.

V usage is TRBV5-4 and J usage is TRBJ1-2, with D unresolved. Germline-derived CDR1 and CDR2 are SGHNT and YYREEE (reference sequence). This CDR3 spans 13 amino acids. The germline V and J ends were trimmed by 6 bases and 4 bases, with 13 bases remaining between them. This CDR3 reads CASTPGSGYGYTF. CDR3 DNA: TGTGCCAGCACCCCGGGGTCGGGCTATGGCTACACCTTC.

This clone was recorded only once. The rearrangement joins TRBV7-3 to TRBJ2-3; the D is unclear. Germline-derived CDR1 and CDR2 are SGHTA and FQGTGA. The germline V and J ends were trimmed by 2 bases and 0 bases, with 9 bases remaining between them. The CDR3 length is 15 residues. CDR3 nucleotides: TGTGCCAGCAGCTTAGGCGGAGCTAGCACAGATACGCAGTATTTT. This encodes CASSLGGASTDTQYF.

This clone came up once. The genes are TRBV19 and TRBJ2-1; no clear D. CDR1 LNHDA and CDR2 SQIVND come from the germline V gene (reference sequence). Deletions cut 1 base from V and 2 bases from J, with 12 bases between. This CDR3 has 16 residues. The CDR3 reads CASSIGASPTYNEQFF. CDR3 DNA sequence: TGTGCCAGTAGTATAGGGGCCAGCCCTACCTACAATGAGCAGTTCTTC. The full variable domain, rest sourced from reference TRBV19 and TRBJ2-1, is DGGITQSPKYLFRKEGQNVTLSCEQNLNHDAMYWYRQDPGQGLRLIYYSQIVNDFQKGDIAEGYSVSREKKESFPLTVTSAQKNPTAFYLCASSIGASPTYNEQFFGPGTRLTVL.

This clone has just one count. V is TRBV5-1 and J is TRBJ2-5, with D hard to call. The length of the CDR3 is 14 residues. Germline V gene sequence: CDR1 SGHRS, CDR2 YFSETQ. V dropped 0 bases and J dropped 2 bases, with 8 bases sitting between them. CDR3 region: CASSLASSQETQYF. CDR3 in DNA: TGCGCCAGCAGCTTGGCCTCGAGTCAAGAGACCCAGTACTTC.

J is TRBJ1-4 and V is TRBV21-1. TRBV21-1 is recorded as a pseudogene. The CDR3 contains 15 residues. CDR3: CASTPRGGANEKLFF. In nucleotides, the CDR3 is TGTGCCAGCACCCCCCGGGGAGGGGCTAATGAAAAACTGTTTTTT.

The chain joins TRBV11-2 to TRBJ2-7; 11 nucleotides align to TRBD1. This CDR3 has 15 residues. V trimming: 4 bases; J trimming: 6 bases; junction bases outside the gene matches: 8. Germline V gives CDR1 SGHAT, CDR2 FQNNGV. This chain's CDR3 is CASSSLTGQGGEQYF. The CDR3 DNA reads TGTGCCAGCAGCTCCCTGACGGGACAGGGGGGCGAGCAGTACTTC.

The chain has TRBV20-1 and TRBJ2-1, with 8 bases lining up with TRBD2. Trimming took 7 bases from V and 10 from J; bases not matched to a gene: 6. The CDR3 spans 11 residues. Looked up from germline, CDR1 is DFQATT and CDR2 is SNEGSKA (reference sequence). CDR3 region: CSGQLAEEQFF. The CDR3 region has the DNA TGCAGTGGGCAACTAGCGGAGGAGCAGTTCTTC.

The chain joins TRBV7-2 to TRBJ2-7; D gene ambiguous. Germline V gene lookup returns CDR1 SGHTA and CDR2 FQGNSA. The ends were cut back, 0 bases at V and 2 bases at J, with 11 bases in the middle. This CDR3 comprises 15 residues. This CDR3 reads CASSLAHRSPYEQYF. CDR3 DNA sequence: TGTGCCAGCAGCTTAGCCCACCGGTCACCCTACGAGCAGTACTTC.

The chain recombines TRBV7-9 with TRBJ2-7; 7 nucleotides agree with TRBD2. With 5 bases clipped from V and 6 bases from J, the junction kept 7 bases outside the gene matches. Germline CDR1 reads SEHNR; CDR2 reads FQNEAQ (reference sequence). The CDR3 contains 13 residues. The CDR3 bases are TGTGCCAGCAGCCGCCCAGAGCGGGGCGAGCAGTACTTC. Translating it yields CASSRPERGEQYF.

CDR3 sequence: CASSEMGQSSYEQYF. CDR3 nucleotide sequence: TGTGCCAGCAGTGAAATGGGACAGTCTTCCTACGAGCAGTACTTC. The chain employs TRBV6-1 and TRBJ2-7; 7 bases match TRBD1. V gave up 2 bases and J gave up 1 base; unmatched junction bases: 5. Germline values: CDR1 MNHNS, CDR2 SASEGT. The CDR3 has 15 amino acids.

The CDR3 nucleotides read TGTGCCATGGCGACTAGTCCCTACAATGAGCAGTTCTTC. This gives the protein CAMATSPYNEQFF. The chain links TRBV2 to TRBJ2-1; TRBD2 is a possible D gene (6 bases). The germline V gene has CDR1 SNHLY and CDR2 FYNNEI. This CDR3 is built from 13 residues. V was trimmed by 10 bases and J by 2 bases, leaving 12 bases between them.

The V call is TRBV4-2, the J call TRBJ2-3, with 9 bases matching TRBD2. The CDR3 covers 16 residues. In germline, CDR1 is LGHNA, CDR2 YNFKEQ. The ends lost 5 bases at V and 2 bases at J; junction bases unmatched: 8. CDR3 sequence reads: CASSLYPSGDTDTQYF. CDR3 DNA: TGTGCCAGCAGCTTATATCCTAGCGGGGACACAGATACGCAGTATTTT.